This T cell receptor (beta chain) was sequenced for a study of Ad26.COV2.S vaccination and SARS-CoV-2 variants. The wider study: Intramuscular Ad26.COV2.S at 5x10^10 or 1x10^11 viral particles.

TCRdb's copy holds only in-frame clones and misses some; the assay was immunoSEQ multiplex PCR. The top ten hold around 1.8% of the sample, which has 350,000 to 450,000 clones, 92% seen once. The sample's treatment: over 15 received Ad26.COV2.S at low or high dose, single or two shots; 5 received placebo; per-sample allocation not given. The samples date from day 63 after the first vaccine or placebo injection. An 18-55-year-old adult in Boston served as donor. Spike of the Wuhan-strain SARS-CoV-2 was expressed by an Ad26 vector, which formed the vaccine. To note about this clone: Its target is unknown.

Study-wide points: People who got the vaccine had more spike-specific TCR breadth than people who got placebo.

V lost 1 base and J lost 4; bases outside the gene matches: 6. Germline V gene data show CDR1 as SGHNT and CDR2 as YYREEE (reference sequence). The CDR3 spans 17 residues. The chain couples TRBV5-4 to TRBJ2-5; TRBD2 matches 14 bases. The sample consisted of peripheral blood, taken in a trial of Ad26.COV2.S vaccine versus placebo. The TCR originated in a person aged 18-65 years who received the Ad26.COV2.S COVID-19 vaccine or a placebo. The CDR3 sequence: CASSLRRLAGGLETQYF. CDR3 DNA: TGTGCCAGCAGCTTGAGGAGACTAGCGGGGGGGCTAGAGACCCAGTACTTC. The full variable domain, with the rest looked up from reference TRBV5-4 and TRBJ2-5, is ETGVTQSPTHLIKTRGQQVTLRCSSQSGHNTVSWYQQALGQGPQFIFQYYREEENGRGNFPPRFSGLQFPNYSSELNVNALELDDSALYLCASSLRRLAGGLETQYFGPGTRLLVL.